Reported below is one TCR beta chain. Its antigen remains unknown. V was pared by 6 bases and J by 2 bases, with 12 bases between. In germline, CDR1 is MNHEY, CDR2 SMNVEV (reference sequence). This CDR3 spans 14 amino acids. The data originate from a study of cytomegalovirus exposure and HLA in healthy donors. General study results and limits: Presence/absence analyses treated sequencing depth as roughly uniform across donors. Owing to their indistinguishability, certain V segments, notably TRBV6-2 and TRBV6-3, were excluded.

The PCR used 60 Vbeta and 13 Jbeta primers. The method was immunoSEQ multiplex PCR; TCRdb's version includes in-frame clones alone and lacks a portion of them. The sample contains about 130,000 clones, about 80% of which appear only once. The chain is built from TRBV27 and TRBJ2-3; D not resolved. The receptor's source is a man aged 25-45 years in good health. Sequencing was performed on PBMCs. This chain's CDR3 is CASRPVRVTDTQYF. CDR3 nucleotide sequence: TGTGCCAGCAGACCAGTTCGGGTCACAGATACGCAGTATTTT.